The clone carrying this T cell receptor beta chain was observed a few times. Patients aged 18 to 65 had newly diagnosed hyperthyroidism that had lasted under 2 months. The study based diagnoses on clinical symptoms, serum thyroxine and TRAb, thyroid ultrasound and orbital computed tomography. The germline CDR1 and CDR2 sequences are DFQATT and SNEGSKA (reference sequence). This CDR3 is built from 16 residues. The V gene lost 0 bases and the J gene lost 8 bases, with 17 bases spanning the gap. This sample is drawn from a study of T cells in Graves' hyperthyroidism and ophthalmopathy. Amplified TCR beta CDR3 regions derived from RNA transcripts. HTBI primers drove first-round RT-PCR of the TCR CDR3. One entry per CDR3 protein results from TCRdb running MiXCR on the multiplex PCR reads. Of roughly 740,000 distinct CDR3 sequences in the sample, about a sixth were seen once.

Source material: blood. V is TRBV20-1 and J is TRBJ1-6; no firm D call. The receptor comes from a man aged 18-30 years with Graves' hyperthyroidism. CDR3 nucleotides: TGCAGTGCTAGAGATAGGAATTTACCCTTCCATTCACCCCTCCACTTT. Protein: CSARDRNLPFHSPLHF.